This TCR beta chain is from a study of blood T cell repertoires in COVID-19. Methods used by the authors: How many nucleated cells were present was estimated from reference gene primer amplification. Clones were read by immunoSEQ multiplex PCR, and TCRdb kept only the in-frame ones, dropping some. V and J calls and clone size are as listed in that table; D and trimming were resolved from the DNA. This table holds 140,000 to 150,000 clones, about nine tenths found once. This CDR3 has 17 amino acids. The V gene lost 5 bases and the J gene lost 5 bases, with 20 bases spanning the gap. CDR1 is SGHNT, CDR2 YYREEE, per germline (reference sequence).

This clonotype was sampled from a man in his fifties or sixties who had recovered from COVID-19. The gene calls are TRBV5-4 and TRBJ1-6; possibly TRBD1 for D (6 bases). What was sequenced was PBMCs or T cells enriched from blood (not recorded which). The CDR3 here is CASRHGFRGQDNSPLHF. The CDR3 DNA reads TGTGCCAGCAGACACGGGTTCAGGGGTCAAGATAATTCACCCCTCCACTTT.